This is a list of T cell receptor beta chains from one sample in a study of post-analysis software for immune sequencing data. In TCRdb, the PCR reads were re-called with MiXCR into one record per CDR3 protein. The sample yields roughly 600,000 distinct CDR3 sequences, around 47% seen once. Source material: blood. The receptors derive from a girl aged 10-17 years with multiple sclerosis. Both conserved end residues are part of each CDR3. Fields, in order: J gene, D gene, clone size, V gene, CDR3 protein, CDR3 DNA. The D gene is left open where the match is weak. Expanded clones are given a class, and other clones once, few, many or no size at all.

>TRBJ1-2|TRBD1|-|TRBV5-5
CASSLDGQGDYGYTF
TGTGCCAGCAGCCTTGACGGACAGGGAGACTATGGCTACACCTTC
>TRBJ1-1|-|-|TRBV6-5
CASSYSRRGTINTEAFF
TGTGCCAGCAGTTACTCCAGGAGGGGAACCATAAACACTGAAGCTTTCTTT
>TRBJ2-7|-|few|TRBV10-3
CAISESTTRTTYEQYF
TGTGCCATCAGTGAGTCAACGACTAGGACTACCTACGAGCAGTACTTC
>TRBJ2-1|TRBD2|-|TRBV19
CASSKDGTSGVRRYYNEQFF
TGTGCCAGTAGTAAAGACGGGACTAGCGGGGTAAGACGGTACTACAATGAGCAGTTCTTC
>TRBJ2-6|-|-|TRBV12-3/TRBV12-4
CASRVVGANVLTF
TGTGCCAGCAGGGTAGTTGGGGCCAACGTCCTGACTTTC
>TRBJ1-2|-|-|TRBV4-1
CASSQGIGETSGYTF
TGCGCCAGCAGCCAAGGTATAGGGGAGACAAGTGGCTACACCTTC
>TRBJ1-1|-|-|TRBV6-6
CASSREGFGAEAFF
TGTGCCAGCAGTAGGGAGGGTTTTGGCGCTGAAGCTTTCTTT
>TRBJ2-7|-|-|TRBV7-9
CASSPTGPQDEQYF
TGTGCCAGCAGCCCGACAGGACCCCAGGACGAGCAGTACTTC
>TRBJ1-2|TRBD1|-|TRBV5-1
CASSPQSGTVGYGYTF
TGCGCCAGCAGCCCCCAATCCGGGACAGTTGGATATGGCTACACCTTC
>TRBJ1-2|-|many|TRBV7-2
CASSLGGSYGYTF
TGTGCCAGCAGTTTAGGGGGTAGTTATGGCTACACCTTC
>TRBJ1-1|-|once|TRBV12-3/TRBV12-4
CASRNREETEAFF
TGTGCCAGCAGAAACAGGGAGGAAACTGAAGCTTTCTTT
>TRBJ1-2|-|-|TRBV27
CATQAVGHRVYGYTF
TGTGCCACTCAGGCGGTCGGCCACAGGGTCTATGGCTACACCTTC
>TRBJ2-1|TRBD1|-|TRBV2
CANEDRGGYNEQFF
TGTGCCAACGAGGACAGGGGGGGCTACAATGAGCAGTTCTTC
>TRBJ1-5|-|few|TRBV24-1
CATSDHATGPQHF
TGTGCCACCAGTGATCACGCAACGGGACCCCAGCATTTT
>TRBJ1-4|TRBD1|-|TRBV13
CASSPRLGTEDEKLFF
TGTGCCAGCAGCCCTAGGTTAGGGACAGAGGATGAAAAACTGTTTTTT
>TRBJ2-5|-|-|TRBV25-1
CASSDGVPETQYF
TGTGCCAGCAGTGATGGGGTGCCAGAGACCCAGTACTTC
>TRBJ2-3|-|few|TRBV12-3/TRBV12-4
CASSWGISTDTQYF
TGTGCCAGCAGTTGGGGGATAAGCACAGATACGCAGTATTTT
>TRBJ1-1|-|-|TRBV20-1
CSARDGRQVMNTEAFF
TGCAGTGCTAGAGATGGCCGACAGGTAATGAACACTGAAGCTTTCTTT
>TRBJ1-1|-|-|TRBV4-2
CASSQDLRGTDTEAFF
TGTGCCAGCAGCCAAGATCTGAGAGGGACCGACACTGAAGCTTTCTTT
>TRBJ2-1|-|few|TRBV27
CASSLGGPLSNLNEQFF
TGTGCCAGCAGCTTAGGGGGACCCCTGTCGAATCTCAATGAGCAGTTCTTC